This paragraph covers one T cell receptor beta chain sequence. The entry originates in a study of TIL therapy for anti-PD-1-resistant metastatic lung cancer. As for the study in general: Half of patients were current or former smokers.

Trimming stripped 3 bases from V and 6 bases from J, with 16 bases between. From germline, CDR1 is SGHRS and CDR2 YFSETQ. The CDR3 totals 14 residues. Time point here: pre-treatment sample, taken before nivolumab and TIL therapy. Enrollment ran from October 2017 to January 2020. The libraries were made with immunoSEQ v3. Survey-level samples got approximately 1.8 million read pairs; deep-level samples got about 5-6 million. Assay used: immunoSEQ multiplex PCR; TCRdb lists only in-frame clones, some missing. The data show 50,000 or so clones, around 80% seen once. V and J are TRBV5-1 and TRBJ2-7; D is undetermined. This TCR derives from a woman aged 25-85 years with non-small cell lung cancer. The material was blood, obtained at baseline. In nucleotides, the CDR3 is TGCGCCAGCAGCTCCGGTGACGTGGGTGGCGAGCAGTACTTC. Its protein product is CASSSGDVGGEQYF.